The 25 T cell receptor beta chains presented below share a single source sample, sequenced in a study of blood T cell repertoires in COVID-19. Method: immunoSEQ multiplex PCR; TCRdb's copy keeps in-frame clones and lacks some. The table records about 130,000 clones, over 65% of them present only once. The sample taken for sequencing was PBMCs or T cells enriched from blood (not recorded which). Receptors were obtained from a woman in her forties or fifties who had recovered from COVID-19.

The chain combines TRBV6-6 with TRBJ1-1; a weak D match, TRBD1 (5 bases). CDR1 and CDR2 (germline): MNHNY, SVGAGI (reference sequence). The CDR3 length is 13 residues. Deletions cut 4 bases from V and 3 bases from J, with 9 bases between. This chain's CDR3 is CASSSDSYTEAFF. In DNA, the CDR3 is TGTGCCAGCAGTTCCGACAGTTACACTGAAGCTTTCTTT.

The chain has TRBV5-1 and TRBJ2-5; perhaps TRBD2 as D (6 bases). CDR3 length: 13 amino acids. V was clipped by 4 bases and J by 4 bases, with 11 bases between them. Germline CDR1 is SGHRS and CDR2 is YFSETQ. CDR3 DNA: TGCGCCAGCAGCGTTCAGGGAGGAGAGACCCAGTACTTC. This encodes CASSVQGGETQYF.

The genes are TRBV29-1 and TRBJ1-3; 10 bases align to TRBD1. The CDR3 extends over 14 amino acids. Trimming took 6 bases from V and 6 from J; bases not matched to a gene: 8. CDR1 and CDR2 from the germline V gene are SQVTM and ANQGSEA. CDR3 protein: CSVRDRGWENTIYF. The CDR3 region has the DNA TGCAGCGTCCGGGACAGGGGTTGGGAAAACACCATATATTTT. Filled out from reference TRBV29-1 and TRBJ1-3, the complete variable domain reads SAVISQKPSRDICQRGTSLTIQCQVDSQVTMMFWYRQQPGQSLTLIATANQGSEATYESGFVIDKFPISRPNLTFSTLTVSNMSPEDSSIYLCSVRDRGWENTIYFGEGSWLTVV.

V is TRBV2 and J is TRBJ2-3, with a weak D call TRBD2 (5 bases). Germline CDR1 reads SNHLY; CDR2 reads FYNNEI. CDR3 length equals 15 residues. Trimming took 7 bases from V and 3 from J, leaving 17 bases between them. The chain's CDR3 is CASTPAPLATDTQYF. The CDR3 coding sequence is TGTGCCAGCACCCCGGCCCCCCTAGCTACAGATACGCAGTATTTT. Combining the CDR3 with reference TRBV2 and TRBJ2-3 gives the whole variable domain EPEVTQTPSHQVTQMGQEVILRCVPISNHLYFYWYRQILGQKVEFLVSFYNNEISEKSEIFDDQFSVERPDGSNFTLKIRSTKLEDSAMYFCASTPAPLATDTQYFGPGTRLTVL.

V gene TRBV19 combines with J gene TRBJ1-3; D gene uncertain. The V end was cut by 9 bases, the J end by 2 bases, with 8 bases between. CDR3 length: 12 amino acids. Germline assignment: CDR1 LNHDA and CDR2 SQIVND (reference sequence). The CDR3 is CASRVPGNTIYF. For the CDR3, the DNA is TGTGCCAGCCGGGTGCCTGGAAACACCATATATTTT.

The chain carries TRBV2 and TRBJ2-4, with D possibly matching TRBD1 (5 bases). The CDR3 covers 13 residues. Germline CDR1 is SNHLY and CDR2 is FYNNEI. V was cut by 5 bases and J by 4 bases, with 9 bases left in between. CDR3 in DNA: TGTGCCAGCAGTAAGGGGAAAAAAAACATTCAGTACTTC. Protein product: CASSKGKKNIQYF.

This clone has a single count. V and J are TRBV18 and TRBJ1-1; 10 positions agree with TRBD1. The CDR3 is 16 amino acids. J lost 2 bases, V lost 6 bases, and 9 bases had no gene match. Germline V gives CDR1 KGHSH, CDR2 LQKENI. The DNA of the CDR3 is TGTGCCAGCTCGATTAGGACAGGGGGGGGAAACACTGAAGCTTTCTTT. Translation gives CASSIRTGGGNTEAFF.

The chain couples TRBV5-1 to TRBJ1-1; 8 bases agree with TRBD1. The V gene's germline CDR1 is SGHRS and CDR2 YFSETQ. V lost 3 bases and J lost 0; bases outside the gene matches: 7. CDR3 length: 16 amino acids. The CDR3 sequence is CASSSYGQGLNTEAFF. In DNA, the CDR3 is TGCGCCAGCAGCTCGTATGGACAGGGATTGAACACTGAAGCTTTCTTT.

The rearrangement joins TRBV28 to TRBJ1-1; D is uncertain. The CDR3 consists of 12 residues. The V gene's germline CDR1 is MDHEN and CDR2 SYDVKM. V lost 5 bases to trimming and J lost 10 bases, with 14 bases between them. The CDR3 loop reads CASSPVRPGAFF. CDR3 sequence (DNA): TGTGCCAGCAGTCCCGTGAGGCCGGGAGCTTTCTTT.

This clone came up many times. The chain joins TRBV5-1 to TRBJ1-6; D not certain. CDR1 and CDR2 from the germline V gene are SGHRS and YFSETQ. The V end was cut by 4 bases, the J end by 2 bases, with 19 bases between. The CDR3 runs to 18 residues. CDR3 residues: CASSAGVSASTYNSPLHF. In DNA, the CDR3 is TGCGCCAGCAGCGCCGGGGTTTCTGCAAGCACCTATAATTCACCCCTCCACTTT.

This rearrangement joins TRBV9 to TRBJ2-5; the D gene is possibly TRBD2 (7 bases). The germline V and J ends were trimmed by 3 bases and 5 bases, with 11 bases remaining between them. Germline CDR1 is SGDLS and CDR2 is YYNGEE. The CDR3 is 13 residues long. The CDR3 DNA sequence: TGTGCCAGCAGCGAGGGGAGGGGGGAGACCCAGTACTTC. It codes for CASSEGRGETQYF. Drawing the rest from reference TRBV9 and TRBJ2-5, the complete variable domain is DSGVTQTPKHLITATGQRVTLRCSPRSGDLSVYWYQQSLDQGLQFLIQYYNGEERAKGNILERFSAQQFPDLHSELNLSSLELGDSALYFCASSEGRGETQYFGPGTRLLVL.

The chain recombines TRBV14 with TRBJ1-2; 7 bases match TRBD1. Trimming at V came to 1 base and at J to 4 bases, leaving 9 bases not matched to a gene. This CDR3 has 16 amino acids. Germline loops: CDR1 SGHDN, CDR2 FVKESK. The CDR3 sequence: CASSQASGQAAYGYTF. DNA of the CDR3: TGTGCCAGCAGCCAAGCTTCAGGACAGGCCGCCTATGGCTACACCTTC.

This sequence joins TRBV4-2 and TRBJ2-3; 14 nucleotides agree with TRBD2. Germline V gene data show CDR1 as LGHNA and CDR2 as YNFKEQ. The CDR3 covers 17 residues. With 2 bases clipped from V and 0 bases from J, the junction kept 1 base outside the gene matches. In DNA form, the CDR3 reads TGTGCCAGCAGCCAAAGACTAGCGGGGGGGAGCACAGATACGCAGTATTTT. The encoded protein is CASSQRLAGGSTDTQYF.

This chain uses TRBV14 with TRBJ1-6, with TRBD1 matching 7 bases. The CDR3 has 15 residues. Trimming cost V 0 bases and J 9 bases; bases outside gene matches: 5. Germline V gives CDR1 SGHDN, CDR2 FVKESK. DNA for the CDR3: TGTGCCAGCAGCCAAGATAGGGGGCCCGGTTCACCCCTCCACTTT. Amino acids: CASSQDRGPGSPLHF.

This sequence joins TRBV12-3 or TRBV12-4 and TRBJ2-5, with D maybe TRBD1 (5 bases). The CDR3 has 13 residues. With 2 bases removed from V and 2 bases from J, the gap between germline ends came to 6 bases. The chain's CDR3 is CASSLNRQETQYF. Written as DNA, the CDR3 is TGTGCCAGCAGTTTAAACAGGCAAGAGACCCAGTACTTC.

J is TRBJ1-4 and V is TRBV5-1; 7 bases are a match to TRBD1. V lost 3 bases, J lost 0 bases, and 11 bases stayed unmatched. The CDR3 sequence is 18 residues long. The germline V gene encodes CDR1 SGHRS and CDR2 YFSETQ. The CDR3 DNA is TGCGCCAGCAGCTCAACACGGGACAGATTTGCAACTAATGAAAAACTGTTTTTT. Protein product: CASSSTRDRFATNEKLFF. The whole variable domain, filled in from reference TRBV5-1 and TRBJ1-4, reads KAGVTQTPRYLIKTRGQQVTLSCSPISGHRSVSWYQQTPGQGLQFLFEYFSETQRNKGNFPGRFSGRQFSNSRSEMNVSTLELGDSALYLCASSSTRDRFATNEKLFFGSGTQLSVL.

This chain uses TRBV27 with TRBJ1-2; 11 bases fit TRBD1. The V and J ends lost 2 bases and 11 bases, in that order; junction bases with no gene match: 4. There are 13 residues in the CDR3. Germline V CDR1 and CDR2: MNHEY, SMNVEV (reference sequence). The CDR3 sequence is CASSLTGQGGYTF. The CDR3 coding sequence is TGTGCCAGCAGTTTAACGGGACAGGGGGGGTACACCTTC.

This chain links TRBV2 with TRBJ1-1; D gene uncertain. The CDR3 spans 14 residues. The V and J ends lost 3 bases and 0 bases respectively, with 8 bases between them. Germline CDR1 SNHLY, CDR2 FYNNEI. The DNA of the CDR3 is TGTGCCAGCAGTGATAGGACTATGAACACTGAAGCTTTCTTT. It translates to CASSDRTMNTEAFF.

V usage is TRBV19 and J usage is TRBJ2-2; 11 bases map to TRBD1. The CDR3 is 18 residues long. J gave up 4 bases and V 5 bases, and 12 bases lay outside the gene matches. Looked up from germline, CDR1 is LNHDA and CDR2 is SQIVND (reference sequence). CDR3 sequence: CASSPRTGQGGATGELFF. CDR3 DNA: TGTGCCAGTAGTCCGCGAACGGGACAGGGGGGAGCCACCGGGGAGCTGTTTTTT.

As concerns this clone: A junction boundary mismatches the germline segment, possibly from a read error. The genes are TRBV5-4 and TRBJ1-2; 7 bases agree with TRBD1. The CDR3 totals 15 residues. Per the germline V gene, CDR1 is SGHNT and CDR2 is YYREEE (reference sequence). The CDR3 DNA follows: TGTGCCAGCAGCACGGGGGGGGCGGGACAGAGCTTGTTTCCCTTC. Translating gives CASSTGGAGQSLFPF.

The V gene is TRBV12-3 or TRBV12-4, the J gene TRBJ1-1, with 7 bases lining up with TRBD1. J lost 4 bases, V lost 7 bases, and 3 bases had no gene match. This CDR3 region has 12 residues. The CDR3 DNA sequence: TGTGCCAGCATCTCAGGGGGCACTGAAGCTTTCTTT. As protein: CASISGGTEAFF.

The chain couples TRBV5-4 to TRBJ2-1; D gene unclear. The CDR3 totals 15 residues. The V and J ends lost 4 bases and 0 bases respectively, with 11 bases between them. The V gene's germline CDR1 is SGHNT and CDR2 YYREEE (reference sequence). CDR3: CASSKDIDSYNEQFF. The CDR3 nucleotides are TGTGCCAGCAGCAAAGACATAGACTCCTACAATGAGCAGTTCTTC.

This clone was observed once. The CDR3 DNA reads TGTGCCAGCAGCTTAGTAGGACAGGGTCAGTCACCCCTCCACTTT. This sequence encodes CASSLVGQGQSPLHF. The chain recombines TRBV7-2 with TRBJ1-6; 8 bases line up with TRBD1. Trimming cost V 1 base and J 10 bases; bases outside gene matches: 6. Looked up from germline, CDR1 is SGHTA and CDR2 is FQGNSA. The CDR3 consists of 15 residues.

The rearrangement links TRBV30 to TRBJ1-4; D is ambiguous. Trimming cost V 0 bases and J 5 bases, with 10 bases left between them. The germline V gene has CDR1 GTSNPN and CDR2 SVGIG (reference sequence). The CDR3 is 14 residues long. This CDR3 is CAWSVGVWNEKLFF. DNA of the CDR3: TGTGCCTGGAGTGTCGGAGTTTGGAATGAAAAACTGTTTTTT.

The genes are TRBV7-6 and TRBJ1-1, with D perhaps matching TRBD1 (5 bases). V was pared by 1 base and J by 6 bases, with 15 bases between. Looked up from germline, CDR1 is SGHVS and CDR2 is FNYEAQ. CDR3 length: 15 residues. In nucleotides, the CDR3 is TGTGCCAGCAGCTTAGTAGGGACCCGGGAGGCTGAAGCTTTCTTT. Translating gives CASSLVGTREAEAFF.